The TCR beta chain under discussion was sequenced for a study of blood T cell repertoires in COVID-19. As for the study in general: Samples representing acute and convalescent COVID-19 were sourced from the United States, Italy and Spain.

The method was immunoSEQ multiplex PCR; TCRdb's version includes in-frame clones alone and lacks a portion of them. Counted here are 250,000 to 350,000 clones, 85% to 90% occurring once; the ten biggest clones make up less than 3.5%. CDR1 and CDR2 from the germline V gene are GTSNPN and SVGIG (reference sequence). V dropped 0 bases and J dropped 6 bases, with 6 bases sitting between them. The CDR3 is made up of 12 amino acids. This clone appeared once. Patients of the Seattle cohort, enrolled during active infection, were followed longitudinally. This receptor was taken from a woman aged 30 to 39 with COVID-19, enrolled during active disease. The rearrangement uses TRBV30 and TRBJ1-5, with unresolved D. Sequenced sample: peripheral blood. This CDR3 is CAWSVGGQPQHF. The CDR3, as DNA: TGTGCCTGGAGTGTGGGAGGTCAGCCCCAGCATTTT.